The TCR beta chain described here comes from a study of blood T cell repertoires in COVID-19. TCRdb's table, derived via immunoSEQ multiplex PCR, lists solely in-frame clones and lacks some. The sample lists about 210,000 clones; about 87% were seen once. The receptor was isolated from a man between 18 and 29 years old with acute COVID-19. Sequencing was carried out using PBMCs or T cells enriched from blood (not recorded which).

The CDR3 sequence is CASSVLSGANVLTF. The CDR3, as DNA: TGTGCCAGCAGTGTCCTTTCTGGGGCCAACGTCCTGACTTTC. This chain links TRBV2 with TRBJ2-6; D not resolved. Trimming cost V 4 bases and J 1 base, with 5 bases left between them. Germline loops: CDR1 SNHLY, CDR2 FYNNEI. This CDR3 is 14 amino acids long.